Following are 9 T cell receptor beta chains from one sample sequenced in a study of shared clonotypes between healthy human individuals. The table came from immunoSEQ multiplex PCR; TCRdb's copy has only in-frame clones and leaves some out. Here the sample spans about 450,000 clones, around 75% being singletons. Material: PBMCs. Receptors were obtained from a woman between 40 and 55 years old in good health. Some clones in this sample may be carry-over from other donors' samples.

Worth noting for this clone: With only one base between it and a far larger clone, this is likely a read error. The chain has TRBV7-9 and TRBJ2-7; D is unresolved. Trimming pared 1 base from V and 7 bases from J, leaving 17 bases between. Germline CDR1 SEHNR, CDR2 FQNEAQ (reference sequence). The CDR3 totals 15 residues. The CDR3 sequence is CASSLVPEAYNEQYF. CDR3 nucleotide sequence: TGTGCCAGCAGCTTAGTTCCAGAGGCCTACAATGAGCAGTACTTC.

The rearrangement joins TRBV5-1 to TRBJ2-1, with 13 bases identical to TRBD2. Per the germline V gene, CDR1 is SGHRS and CDR2 is YFSETQ. This CDR3 spans 21 amino acids. The V gene end was trimmed by 1 base and the J gene end by 3 bases; junction bases not matched to a gene: 16. CDR3: CASSLTGTGGLAGNVYNEQFF. The CDR3 DNA sequence: TGCGCCAGCAGCTTGACCGGTACAGGGGGACTAGCGGGGAACGTCTACAATGAGCAGTTCTTC.

The chain recombines TRBV28 with TRBJ2-2, with 8 bases identical to TRBD1. V lost 6 bases to trimming and J lost 2 bases; unmatched junction nucleotides: 8. CDR3 size: 16 residues. Germline values: CDR1 MDHEN, CDR2 SYDVKM. The CDR3 DNA sequence: TGTGCCAGCAGCCGTACCGGGACAGGAAACACCGGGGAGCTGTTTTTT. Protein product: CASSRTGTGNTGELFF.

The rearrangement links TRBV4-2 to TRBJ2-1; 9 nucleotides agree with TRBD2. With V trimmed by 2 bases and J by 6 bases, 2 bases remained unmatched. The germline CDR1 and CDR2 sequences are LGHNA and YNFKEQ. The CDR3 contains 14 residues. The CDR3 is CASSQLLAGNEQFF. The DNA for the CDR3 is TGTGCCAGCAGCCAATTACTAGCGGGCAATGAGCAGTTCTTC.

The J gene is TRBJ2-7, the V gene TRBV28, with TRBD1 matching 7 bases. Looked up from germline, CDR1 is MDHEN and CDR2 is SYDVKM. The CDR3 has 14 residues. V gave up 4 bases and J gave up 6 bases; unmatched junction bases: 9. This chain's CDR3 is CASSSATGVFEQYF. As DNA, the CDR3 is TGTGCCAGCAGTTCAGCTACAGGGGTTTTCGAGCAGTACTTC.

The rearrangement uses TRBV15 and TRBJ2-7; TRBD2 matches at 14 bases. After removal of 1 base from V and 3 bases from J, the junction contained 2 bases not matched to a gene. The CDR3 is made up of 16 amino acids. Germline V CDR1 and CDR2: LNHNV, YYDKDF (reference sequence). The CDR3 DNA sequence: TGTGCCACCAGCAGAGGGACTAGCGGGAGGCGCTACGAGCAGTACTTC. Amino acid sequence: CATSRGTSGRRYEQYF.

The rearrangement uses TRBV6-1 and TRBJ2-2; 8 nucleotides match TRBD2. The CDR3 totals 15 residues. V trimming: 6 bases; J trimming: 3 bases; junction bases outside the gene matches: 6. CDR1 is MNHNS, CDR2 SASEGT, per germline. The chain's CDR3 is CASRGGGPDTGELFF. The CDR3 nucleotides are TGTGCCAGCAGAGGCGGGGGGCCGGACACCGGGGAGCTGTTTTTT.

This rearrangement joins TRBV5-6 to TRBJ2-1; 8 nucleotides align to TRBD2. The CDR3 spans 14 residues. Germline loops: CDR1 SGHDT, CDR2 YYEEEE. V was pared by 2 bases and J by 4 bases, with 2 bases of the junction left unmatched. CDR3: CASSLLAAYNEQFF. The DNA of the CDR3 is TGTGCCAGCAGCTTACTAGCGGCTTACAATGAGCAGTTCTTC.

This chain links TRBV7-9 with TRBJ2-4; no firm D call. The ends were cut back, 5 bases at V and 9 bases at J, with 17 bases in the middle. The CDR3 length is 14 residues. Germline V gene lookup returns CDR1 SEHNR and CDR2 FQNEAQ (reference sequence). The CDR3, as DNA: TGTGCCAGCAGCCCGGGCTCAGGAGATAGCATTCAGTACTTC. This codes for CASSPGSGDSIQYF.